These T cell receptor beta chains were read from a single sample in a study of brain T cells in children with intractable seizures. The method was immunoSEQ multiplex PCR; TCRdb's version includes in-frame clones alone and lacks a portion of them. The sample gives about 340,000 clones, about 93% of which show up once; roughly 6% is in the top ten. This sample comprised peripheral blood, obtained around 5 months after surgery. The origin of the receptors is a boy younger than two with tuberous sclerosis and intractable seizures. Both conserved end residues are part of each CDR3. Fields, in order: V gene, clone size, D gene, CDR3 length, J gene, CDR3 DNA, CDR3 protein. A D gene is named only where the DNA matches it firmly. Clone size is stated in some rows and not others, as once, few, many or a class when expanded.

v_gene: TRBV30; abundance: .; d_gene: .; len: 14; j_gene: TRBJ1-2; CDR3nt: TGTGCCTGGACCCAATTCCCGGGGAGTTATGGCTACACCTTC; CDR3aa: CAWTQFPGSYGYTF
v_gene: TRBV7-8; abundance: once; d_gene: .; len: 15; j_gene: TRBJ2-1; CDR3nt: TGTGCCAGCAGAGCCGGGCGGGGTAATTACAATGAGCAGTTCTTC; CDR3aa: CASRAGRGNYNEQFF
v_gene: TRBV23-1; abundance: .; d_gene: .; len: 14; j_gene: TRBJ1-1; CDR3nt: TGCGCCAGCACCCTGGTCGGGGGGCTTGCTGAAGCTTTCTTT; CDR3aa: CASTLVGGLAEAFF
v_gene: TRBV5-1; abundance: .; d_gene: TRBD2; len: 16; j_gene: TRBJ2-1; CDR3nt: TGCGCCAGCAGCCATCCTAGCGGGGGTTCCTACAATGAGCAGTTCTTC; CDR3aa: CASSHPSGGSYNEQFF
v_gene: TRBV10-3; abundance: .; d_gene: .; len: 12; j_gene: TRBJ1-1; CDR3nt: TGTGCCACCATCGACAGGAACACTGAAGCTTTCTTT; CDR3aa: CATIDRNTEAFF
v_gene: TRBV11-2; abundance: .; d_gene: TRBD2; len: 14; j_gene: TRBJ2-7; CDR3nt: TGTGCCAGCAGCATACGGGGGGGTCCCTACGAGCAGTACTTC; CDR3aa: CASSIRGGPYEQYF
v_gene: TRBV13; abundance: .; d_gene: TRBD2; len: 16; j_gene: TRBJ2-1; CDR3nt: TGTGCCAGCAGCTTAAAATGGCTAGCGGGAGCGGTTGAGCAGTTCTTC; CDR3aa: CASSLKWLAGAVEQFF
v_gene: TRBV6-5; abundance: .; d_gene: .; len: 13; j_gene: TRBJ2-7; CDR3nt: TGTGCCAGCAGTTACCTGAAAGGGTACGAGCAGTACTTC; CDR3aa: CASSYLKGYEQYF
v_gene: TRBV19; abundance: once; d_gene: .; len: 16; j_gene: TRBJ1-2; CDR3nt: TGTGCCAGTAGTATAGACCCCCAGGGACGGATCTATGGCTACACCTTC; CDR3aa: CASSIDPQGRIYGYTF
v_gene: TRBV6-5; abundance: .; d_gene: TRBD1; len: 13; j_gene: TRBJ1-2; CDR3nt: TGTGCCAGCGGACAGGGCGGTTTCTATGGCTACACCTTC; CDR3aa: CASGQGGFYGYTF
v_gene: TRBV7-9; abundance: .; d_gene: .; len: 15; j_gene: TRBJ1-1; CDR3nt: TGTGCCAGCAGCTTAGGGTTAGGAGAGAACACTGAAGCTTTCTTT; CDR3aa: CASSLGLGENTEAFF
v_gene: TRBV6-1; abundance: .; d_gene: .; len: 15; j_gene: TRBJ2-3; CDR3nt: TGTGCCAGCAGTGAATCTGGGGTAGCTGGAGATACGCAGTATTTT; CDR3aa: CASSESGVAGDTQYF
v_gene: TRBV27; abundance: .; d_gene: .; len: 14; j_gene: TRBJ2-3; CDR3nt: TGTGCCAGCAGTTTGGAGCGGGGCACAGATACGCAGTATTTT; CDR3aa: CASSLERGTDTQYF
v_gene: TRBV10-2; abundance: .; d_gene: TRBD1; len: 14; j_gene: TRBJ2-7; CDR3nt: TGCGCCAGCAGTTCACAGGGGATAACCTACGAGCAGTACTTC; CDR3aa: CASSSQGITYEQYF
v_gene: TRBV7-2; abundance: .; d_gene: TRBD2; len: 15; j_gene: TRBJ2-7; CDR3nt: TGTGCCAGCAGCCTCCGACTAGCGGGGGGGCGGGAGCAGTACTTC; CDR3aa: CASSLRLAGGREQYF
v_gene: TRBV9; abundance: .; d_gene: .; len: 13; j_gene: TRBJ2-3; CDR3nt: TGTGCCAGCAGCGTTTTTGAGAAGGATACGCAGTATTTT; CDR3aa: CASSVFEKDTQYF
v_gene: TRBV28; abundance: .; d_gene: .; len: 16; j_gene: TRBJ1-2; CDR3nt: TGTGCCAGCAGCCTCCCTGCCACAATCCAATCTTATGGCTACACCTTC; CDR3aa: CASSLPATIQSYGYTF
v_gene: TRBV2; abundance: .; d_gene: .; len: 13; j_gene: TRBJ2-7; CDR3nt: TGTGCCAGCAGTGAAAGGGGGAGGTACGAGCAGTACTTC; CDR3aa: CASSERGRYEQYF
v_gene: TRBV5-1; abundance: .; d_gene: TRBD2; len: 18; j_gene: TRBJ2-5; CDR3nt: TGCGCCAGCAGCTTGCAAACGGGGGGAGATTCGTACCAAGAGACCCAGTACTTC; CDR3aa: CASSLQTGGDSYQETQYF
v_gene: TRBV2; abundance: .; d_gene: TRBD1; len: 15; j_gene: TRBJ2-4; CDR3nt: TGTGCCAGCAGTCGACAGGGGACGGCCAAAAACATTCAGTACTTC; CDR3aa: CASSRQGTAKNIQYF
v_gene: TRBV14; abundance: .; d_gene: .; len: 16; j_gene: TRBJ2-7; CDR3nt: TGTGCCAGCAGCCAAGATTGGGCGTTTAGCTCCTACGAGCAGTACTTC; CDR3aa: CASSQDWAFSSYEQYF
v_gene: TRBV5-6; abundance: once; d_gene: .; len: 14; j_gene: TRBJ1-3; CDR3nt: TGTGCCAGCAGCTTAGCCGCCGGTGGAAACACCATATATTTT; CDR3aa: CASSLAAGGNTIYF
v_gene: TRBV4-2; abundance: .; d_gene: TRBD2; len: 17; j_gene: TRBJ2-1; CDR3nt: TGTGCCAGCAGCCCCCGAGGGACTAGCGAAGCCTACAATGAGCAGTTCTTC; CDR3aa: CASSPRGTSEAYNEQFF
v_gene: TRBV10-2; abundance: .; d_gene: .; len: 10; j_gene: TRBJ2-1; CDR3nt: TGCGCCAGCAGTGAGGGACTTCAGTTCTTC; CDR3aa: CASSEGLQFF
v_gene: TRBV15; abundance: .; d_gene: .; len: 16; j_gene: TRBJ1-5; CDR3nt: TGTGCCACCAGCAGAGATAAGAGCAGGGGAGGTCAGCCCCAGCATTTT; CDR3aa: CATSRDKSRGGQPQHF
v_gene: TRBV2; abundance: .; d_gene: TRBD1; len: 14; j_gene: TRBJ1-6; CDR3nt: TGTGCCAGCAGTGAAGCCGGACAGGCTACGTCCCTCCACTTT; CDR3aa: CASSEAGQATSLHF
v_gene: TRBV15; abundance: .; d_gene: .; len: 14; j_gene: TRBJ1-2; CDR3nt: TGTGCCACCAGCAGAGATCTGACTAACTATGGCTACACCTTC; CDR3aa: CATSRDLTNYGYTF
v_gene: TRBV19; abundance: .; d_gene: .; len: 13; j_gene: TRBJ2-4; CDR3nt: TGTGCCAGTAGTATAACCCCCAAAAACATTCAGTACTTC; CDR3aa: CASSITPKNIQYF
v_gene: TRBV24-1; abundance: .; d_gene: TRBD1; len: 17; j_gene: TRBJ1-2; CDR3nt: TGTGCCACCAGTGAGTCGGGGACAGGCCTAGCTAACTATGGCTACACCTTC; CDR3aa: CATSESGTGLANYGYTF
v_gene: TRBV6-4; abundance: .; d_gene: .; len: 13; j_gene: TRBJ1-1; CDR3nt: TGTGCCAGCAGTGTACGCGAGGGGACTGAAGCTTTCTTT; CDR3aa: CASSVREGTEAFF
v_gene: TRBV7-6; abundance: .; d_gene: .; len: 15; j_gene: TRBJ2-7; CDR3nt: TGTGCCAGCAGCTTAGTGGCAGGGAAGGAGTACGAGCAGTACTTC; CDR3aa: CASSLVAGKEYEQYF
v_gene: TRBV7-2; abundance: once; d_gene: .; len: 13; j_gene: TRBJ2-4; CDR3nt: TGTGCCAGCAGCTTAGAACAGGGAAACATTCAGTACTTC; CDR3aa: CASSLEQGNIQYF
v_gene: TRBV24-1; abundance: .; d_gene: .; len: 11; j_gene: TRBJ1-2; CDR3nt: TGTGCCACCAGTGATTTGAATGGCTACACCTTC; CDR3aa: CATSDLNGYTF
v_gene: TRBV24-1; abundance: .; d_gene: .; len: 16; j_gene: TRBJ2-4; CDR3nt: TGTGCCACCAGTGATTCCGTGGGGGGAGAAAAAAACATTCAGTACTTC; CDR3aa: CATSDSVGGEKNIQYF
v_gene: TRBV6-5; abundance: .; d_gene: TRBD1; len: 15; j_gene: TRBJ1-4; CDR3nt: TGTGCCAGCAGGGGGACAGTCGGGAGGTGGGAAAAACTGTTTTTT; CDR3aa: CASRGTVGRWEKLFF
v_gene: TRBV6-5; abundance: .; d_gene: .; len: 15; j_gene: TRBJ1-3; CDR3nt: TGTGCCAGCAGCCTAAGGACAAACTCTGGAAACACCATATATTTT; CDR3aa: CASSLRTNSGNTIYF
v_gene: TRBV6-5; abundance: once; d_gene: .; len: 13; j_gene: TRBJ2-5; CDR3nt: TGTGCCAGCAGATCAGGGGTTTCAGAGACCCAGTACTTC; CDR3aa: CASRSGVSETQYF
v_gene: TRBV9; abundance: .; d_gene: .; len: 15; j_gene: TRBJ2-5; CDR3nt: TGTGCCAGCAGCGTGGGGGACAAAAACCAAGAGACCCAGTACTTC; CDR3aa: CASSVGDKNQETQYF
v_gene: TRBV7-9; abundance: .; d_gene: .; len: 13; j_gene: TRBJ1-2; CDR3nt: TGTGCCAGCAGCTTAGGTCTGGTCAATGGCTACACCTTC; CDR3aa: CASSLGLVNGYTF
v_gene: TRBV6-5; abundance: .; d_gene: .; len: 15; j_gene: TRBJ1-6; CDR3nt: TGTGCCAGCAGTTACTCCGGGCAGGGCAATTCACCCCTCCACTTT; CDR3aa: CASSYSGQGNSPLHF
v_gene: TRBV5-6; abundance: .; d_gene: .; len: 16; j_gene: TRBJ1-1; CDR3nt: TGTGCCAGCAGCTCCTCTCAAACAACAGTGAACACTGAAGCTTTCTTT; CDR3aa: CASSSSQTTVNTEAFF
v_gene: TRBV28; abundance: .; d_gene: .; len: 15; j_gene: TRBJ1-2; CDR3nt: TGTGCCAGCAGTTTCATTGAGGCAGCTAACTATGGCTACACCTTC; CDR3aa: CASSFIEAANYGYTF
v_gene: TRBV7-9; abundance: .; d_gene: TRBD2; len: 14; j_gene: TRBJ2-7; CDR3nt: TGTGCCAGCAGCCAGGCGGGAGCCTTCTACGAGCAGTACTTC; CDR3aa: CASSQAGAFYEQYF
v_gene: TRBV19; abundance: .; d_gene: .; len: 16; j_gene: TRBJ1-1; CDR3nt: TGTGCCAGTACTCCCTGGTTTAAGGGGTTGCACACTGAAGCTTTCTTT; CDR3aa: CASTPWFKGLHTEAFF
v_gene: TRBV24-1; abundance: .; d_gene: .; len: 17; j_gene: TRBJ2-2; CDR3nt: TGTGCCACCAGTGACTTACCGAGGGGGTTCGGGTCCGGGGAGCTGTTTTTT; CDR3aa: CATSDLPRGFGSGELFF
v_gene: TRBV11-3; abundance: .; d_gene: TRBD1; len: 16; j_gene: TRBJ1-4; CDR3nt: TGTGCCCGGCCACAGGGGGCGAAATCTGCTAATGAAAAACTGTTTTTT; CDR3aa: CARPQGAKSANEKLFF
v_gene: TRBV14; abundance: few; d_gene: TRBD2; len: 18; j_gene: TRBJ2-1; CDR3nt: TGTGCCAGCAGCCAAGCTCTAGTTTATGGACTAGCCCACAATGAGCAGTTCTTC; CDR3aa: CASSQALVYGLAHNEQFF
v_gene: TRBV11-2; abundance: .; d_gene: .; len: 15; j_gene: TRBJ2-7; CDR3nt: TGTGCCAGCAGCTTAGAATGGCACCTTTACTACGAGCAGTACTTC; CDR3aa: CASSLEWHLYYEQYF
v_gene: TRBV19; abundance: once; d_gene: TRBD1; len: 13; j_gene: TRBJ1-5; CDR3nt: TGTGCCAGTAGAACACAGGGGAATCAGCCCCAGCATTTT; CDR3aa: CASRTQGNQPQHF
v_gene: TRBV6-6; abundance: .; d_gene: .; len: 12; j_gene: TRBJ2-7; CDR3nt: TGTGCCAGCAGCCCACTAGTCTACGAGCAGTACTTC; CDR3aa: CASSPLVYEQYF
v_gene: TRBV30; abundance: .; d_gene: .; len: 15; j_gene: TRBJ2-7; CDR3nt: TGTGCCTGGAGTGACTTGACTAGTCAGTTCCATAAGCAGTACTTC; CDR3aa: CAWSDLTSQFHKQYF
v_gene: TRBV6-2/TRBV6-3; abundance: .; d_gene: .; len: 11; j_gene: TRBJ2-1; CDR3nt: TGTGCCAGCAGTTATGGGAATGAGCAGTTCTTC; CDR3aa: CASSYGNEQFF
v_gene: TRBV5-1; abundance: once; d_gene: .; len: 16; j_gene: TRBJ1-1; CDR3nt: TGCGCCAGCAGGGATAGTCGCTGGGGGGAAGTCGGAGACGCTTTCTTT; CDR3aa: CASRDSRWGEVGDAFF
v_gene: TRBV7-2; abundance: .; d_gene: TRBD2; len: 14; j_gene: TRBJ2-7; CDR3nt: TGTGCCAGCAGCTCGAGACTAGCGGGAGACGAGCAGTACTTC; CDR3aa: CASSSRLAGDEQYF
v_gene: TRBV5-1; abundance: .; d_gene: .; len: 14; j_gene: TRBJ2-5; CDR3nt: TGCGCCAGCAGCTTGGGGCGGTGGAGTGAGACCCAGTACTTC; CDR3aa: CASSLGRWSETQYF
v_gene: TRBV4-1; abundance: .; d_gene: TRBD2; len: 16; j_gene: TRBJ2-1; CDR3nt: TGCGCCAGCAGCCAGTCTAGCGGGAGGGCCGTTAGTGAGCAGTTCTTC; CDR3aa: CASSQSSGRAVSEQFF
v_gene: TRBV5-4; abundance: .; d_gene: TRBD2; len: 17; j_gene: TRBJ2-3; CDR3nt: TGTGCCAGCAGCTTGGACCTAGCGGGGGTGAGCACAGATACGCAGTATTTT; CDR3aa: CASSLDLAGVSTDTQYF
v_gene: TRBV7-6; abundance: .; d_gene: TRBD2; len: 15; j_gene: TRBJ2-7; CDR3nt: TGTGCCAGCAGCCGATATAGCGGGCGGCCTGGGGAGCAGTACTTC; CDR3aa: CASSRYSGRPGEQYF
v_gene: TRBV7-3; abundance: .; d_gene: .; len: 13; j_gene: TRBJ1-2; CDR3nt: TGTGCCAGCAGCTTAACGTCGGCCGGTGGCTACACCTTC; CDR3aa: CASSLTSAGGYTF